This TCR beta chain originates from a study of cytomegalovirus exposure and HLA in healthy donors. The germline gives CDR1 SGHDT, CDR2 YYEEEE. The CDR3 is 13 residues long. V gave up 4 bases and J gave up 9 bases; unmatched junction bases: 6. Amplification used 60 Vbeta primers and 13 Jbeta primers. Produced via immunoSEQ multiplex PCR; TCRdb's table is partial and in-frame only. This table holds about 180,000 clones, around 80% found once. Remarks on this clone: Antigen: not known.

Notes on the study in general: In a later analysis, specific HLA alleles were associated with more than 15,000 TCR beta sequences at a 0.05 false discovery rate.

V is TRBV5-6 and J is TRBJ2-1; 8 bases fit TRBD1. This TCR was recovered from a man younger than 30 in good health and CMV-seronegative. Sequenced material: PBMCs. The CDR3 nucleotides are TGTGCCAGCAGCCGGGGGACAGGTGGTGAGCAGTTCTTC. Residues: CASSRGTGGEQFF.